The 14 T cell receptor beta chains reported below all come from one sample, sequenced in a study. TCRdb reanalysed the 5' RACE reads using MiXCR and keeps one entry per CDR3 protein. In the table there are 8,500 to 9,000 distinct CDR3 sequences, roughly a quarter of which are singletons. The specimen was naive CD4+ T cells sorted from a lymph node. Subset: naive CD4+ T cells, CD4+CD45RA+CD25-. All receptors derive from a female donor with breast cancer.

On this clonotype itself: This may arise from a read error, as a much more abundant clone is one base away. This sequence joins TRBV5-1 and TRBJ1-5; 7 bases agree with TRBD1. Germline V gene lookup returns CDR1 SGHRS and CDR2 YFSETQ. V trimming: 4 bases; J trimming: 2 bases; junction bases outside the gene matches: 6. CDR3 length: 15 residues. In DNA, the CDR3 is TGCGCCAGCAGCCCGGGACAGAATGGCAATCAGCCCCAGCATTTT. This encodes CASSPGQNGNQPQHF.

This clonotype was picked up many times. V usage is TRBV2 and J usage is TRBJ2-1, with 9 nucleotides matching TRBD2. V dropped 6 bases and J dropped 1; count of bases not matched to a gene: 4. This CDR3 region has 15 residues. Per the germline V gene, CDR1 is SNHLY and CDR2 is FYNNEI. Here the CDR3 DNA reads TGTGCCAGCAGCCCTAGCGGGAATTCCTACAATGAGCAGTTCTTC. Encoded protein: CASSPSGNSYNEQFF.

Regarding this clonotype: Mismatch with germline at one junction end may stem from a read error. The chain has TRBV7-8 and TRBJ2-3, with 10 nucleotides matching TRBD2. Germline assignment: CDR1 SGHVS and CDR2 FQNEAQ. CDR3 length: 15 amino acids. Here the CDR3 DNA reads TGTGCCGGCAGCTTAAGGACTAGCGGATCCGATACGCAGTATTTT. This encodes CAGSLRTSGSDTQYF.

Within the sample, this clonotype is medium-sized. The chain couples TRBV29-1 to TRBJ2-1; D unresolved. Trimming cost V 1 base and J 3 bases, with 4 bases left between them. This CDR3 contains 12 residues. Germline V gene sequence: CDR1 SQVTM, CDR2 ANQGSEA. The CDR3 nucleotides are TGCAGCGTTGAAGCCGACTACAATGAGCAGTTCTTC. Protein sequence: CSVEADYNEQFF.

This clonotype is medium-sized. The CDR3 reads CASKGPVSSYGYTF. Here the CDR3 DNA reads TGTGCCAGCAAGGGGCCGGTCAGCTCCTATGGCTACACCTTC. The rearrangement links TRBV12-3 or TRBV12-4 to TRBJ1-2; a weak D match, TRBD1 (5 bases). Trimming took off 7 bases at V and 4 bases at J, with 16 bases between the two ends. This CDR3 has 14 residues.

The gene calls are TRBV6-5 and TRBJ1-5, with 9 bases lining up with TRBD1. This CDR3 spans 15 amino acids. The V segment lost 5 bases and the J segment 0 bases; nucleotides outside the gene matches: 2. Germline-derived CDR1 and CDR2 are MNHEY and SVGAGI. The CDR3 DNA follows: TGTGCCAGCAGTCAGACAGGGGGTAGCAATCAGCCCCAGCATTTT. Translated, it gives CASSQTGGSNQPQHF.

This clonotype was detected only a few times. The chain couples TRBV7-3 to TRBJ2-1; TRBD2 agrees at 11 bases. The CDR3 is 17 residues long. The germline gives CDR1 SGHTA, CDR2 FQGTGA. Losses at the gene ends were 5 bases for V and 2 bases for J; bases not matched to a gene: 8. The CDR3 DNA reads TGTGCCAGCAGCCCCAGGGATAGCGGGAGGGCCTACAATGAGCAGTTCTTC. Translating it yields CASSPRDSGRAYNEQFF. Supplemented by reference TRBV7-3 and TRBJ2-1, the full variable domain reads GAGVSQTPSNKVTEKGKYVELRCDPISGHTALYWYRQSLGQGPEFLIYFQGTGAADDSGLPNDRFFAVRPEGSVSTLKIQRTERGDSAVYLCASSPRDSGRAYNEQFFGPGTRLTVL.

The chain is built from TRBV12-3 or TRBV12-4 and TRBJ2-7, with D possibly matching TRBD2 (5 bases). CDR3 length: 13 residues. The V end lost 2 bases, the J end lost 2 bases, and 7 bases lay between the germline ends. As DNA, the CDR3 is TGTGCCAGCAGTTTACCGGGAACCTACGAGCAGTACTTC. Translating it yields CASSLPGTYEQYF.

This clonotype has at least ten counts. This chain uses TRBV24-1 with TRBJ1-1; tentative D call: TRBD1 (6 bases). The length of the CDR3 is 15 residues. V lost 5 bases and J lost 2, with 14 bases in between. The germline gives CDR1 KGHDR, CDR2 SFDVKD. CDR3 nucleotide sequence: TGTGCCACCAGTGGAACAGGGAGAGGTAACACTGAAGCTTTCTTT. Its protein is CATSGTGRGNTEAFF.

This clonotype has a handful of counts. CDR3 amino acids: CASSLSQEYEQYF. For the CDR3, the DNA is TGTGCCAGCAGTTTATCGCAGGAATACGAGCAGTACTTC. The chain has TRBV27 and TRBJ2-7, with no clear D. V dropped 0 bases and J dropped 4 bases, with 7 bases sitting between them. Germline assignment: CDR1 MNHEY and CDR2 SMNVEV (reference sequence). This CDR3 spans 13 amino acids.

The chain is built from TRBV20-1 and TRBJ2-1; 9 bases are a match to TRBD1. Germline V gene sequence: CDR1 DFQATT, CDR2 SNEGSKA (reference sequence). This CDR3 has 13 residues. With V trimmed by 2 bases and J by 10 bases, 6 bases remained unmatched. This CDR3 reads CSARTGGGKEQFF. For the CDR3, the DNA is TGCAGTGCTAGAACAGGGGGCGGGAAAGAGCAGTTCTTC.

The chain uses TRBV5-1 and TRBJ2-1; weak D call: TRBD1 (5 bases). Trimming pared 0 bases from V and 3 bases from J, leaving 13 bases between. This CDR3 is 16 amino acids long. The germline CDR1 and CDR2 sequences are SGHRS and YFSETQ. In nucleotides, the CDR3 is TGCGCCAGCAGCTTGGCCTTCCAGGGTTACTACAATGAGCAGTTCTTC. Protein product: CASSLAFQGYYNEQFF.

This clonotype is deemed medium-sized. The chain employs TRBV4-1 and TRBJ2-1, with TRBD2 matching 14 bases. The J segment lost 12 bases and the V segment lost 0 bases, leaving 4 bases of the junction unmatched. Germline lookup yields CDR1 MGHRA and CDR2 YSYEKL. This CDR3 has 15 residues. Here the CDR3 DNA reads TGCGCCAGCAGCCAAGAGACTAGCGGGAGGGCCGGGCAGTTCTTC. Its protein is CASSQETSGRAGQFF.

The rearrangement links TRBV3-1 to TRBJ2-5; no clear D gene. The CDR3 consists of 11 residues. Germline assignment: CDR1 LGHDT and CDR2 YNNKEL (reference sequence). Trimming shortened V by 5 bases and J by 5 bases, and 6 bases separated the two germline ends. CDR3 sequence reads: CASSSWETQYF. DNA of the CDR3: TGTGCCAGCAGCTCTTGGGAGACCCAGTACTTC.